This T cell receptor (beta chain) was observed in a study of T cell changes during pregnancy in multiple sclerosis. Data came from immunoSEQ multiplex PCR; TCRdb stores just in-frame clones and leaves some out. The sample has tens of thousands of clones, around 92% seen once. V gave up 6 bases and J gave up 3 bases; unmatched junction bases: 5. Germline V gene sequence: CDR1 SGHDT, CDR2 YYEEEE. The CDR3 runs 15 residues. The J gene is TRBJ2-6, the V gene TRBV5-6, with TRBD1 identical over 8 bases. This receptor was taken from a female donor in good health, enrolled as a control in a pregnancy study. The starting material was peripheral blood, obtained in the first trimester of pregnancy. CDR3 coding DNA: TGTGCCAGCATTGCAGGGGGCTTTGGGGCCAACGTCCTGACTTTC. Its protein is CASIAGGFGANVLTF. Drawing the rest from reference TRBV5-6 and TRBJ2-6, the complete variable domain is DAGVTQSPTHLIKTRGQQVTLRCSPKSGHDTVSWYQQALGQGPQFIFQYYEEEERQRGNFPDRFSGHQFPNYSSELNVNALLLGDSALYLCASIAGGFGANVLTFGAGSRLTVL.